This T cell receptor beta chain was captured in a study of human T cells and chemical hapten exposure. Study information: Patch tests applied 0.01% DPC to the upper back, read at 6 days. The patients, most of them female, presented with alopecia areata, totalis or universalis. Study conclusions and caveats: While controls formed fewer of them, expanded TCRs formed significantly more large CDR3 similarity clusters.

Each CDR3 protein gets one entry after TCRdb re-called the RACE reads with MiXCR. This sample has about 41,000 distinct CDR3 sequences, with under 4.5% found just once. The CDR3 has 14 amino acids. V was pared by 3 bases and J by 1 base, with 9 bases between. This clonotype was recorded at least ten times. Its antigen remains unidentified. As for time point: patch test 1, 2 weeks after DPC sensitization. Indicated treatment: therapeutic diphenylcyclopropenone sensitization with weekly scalp DPC. The total RNA was obtained from whole blood that was not fractionated. The input for sequencing was whole blood, taken in connection with sensitization to the hapten diphenylcyclopropenone (DPC). The clonotype was recovered from a man aged 50 or older with alopecia areata. Some clones in this sample may be carry-over from other donors' samples. This chain connects TRBV12-3 or TRBV12-4 to TRBJ2-5, with TRBD1 as a possible D gene (5 bases). The CDR3: CASSLGHTQETQYF. The CDR3 DNA is TGTGCCAGCAGTTTGGGGCACACCCAAGAGACCCAGTACTTC.